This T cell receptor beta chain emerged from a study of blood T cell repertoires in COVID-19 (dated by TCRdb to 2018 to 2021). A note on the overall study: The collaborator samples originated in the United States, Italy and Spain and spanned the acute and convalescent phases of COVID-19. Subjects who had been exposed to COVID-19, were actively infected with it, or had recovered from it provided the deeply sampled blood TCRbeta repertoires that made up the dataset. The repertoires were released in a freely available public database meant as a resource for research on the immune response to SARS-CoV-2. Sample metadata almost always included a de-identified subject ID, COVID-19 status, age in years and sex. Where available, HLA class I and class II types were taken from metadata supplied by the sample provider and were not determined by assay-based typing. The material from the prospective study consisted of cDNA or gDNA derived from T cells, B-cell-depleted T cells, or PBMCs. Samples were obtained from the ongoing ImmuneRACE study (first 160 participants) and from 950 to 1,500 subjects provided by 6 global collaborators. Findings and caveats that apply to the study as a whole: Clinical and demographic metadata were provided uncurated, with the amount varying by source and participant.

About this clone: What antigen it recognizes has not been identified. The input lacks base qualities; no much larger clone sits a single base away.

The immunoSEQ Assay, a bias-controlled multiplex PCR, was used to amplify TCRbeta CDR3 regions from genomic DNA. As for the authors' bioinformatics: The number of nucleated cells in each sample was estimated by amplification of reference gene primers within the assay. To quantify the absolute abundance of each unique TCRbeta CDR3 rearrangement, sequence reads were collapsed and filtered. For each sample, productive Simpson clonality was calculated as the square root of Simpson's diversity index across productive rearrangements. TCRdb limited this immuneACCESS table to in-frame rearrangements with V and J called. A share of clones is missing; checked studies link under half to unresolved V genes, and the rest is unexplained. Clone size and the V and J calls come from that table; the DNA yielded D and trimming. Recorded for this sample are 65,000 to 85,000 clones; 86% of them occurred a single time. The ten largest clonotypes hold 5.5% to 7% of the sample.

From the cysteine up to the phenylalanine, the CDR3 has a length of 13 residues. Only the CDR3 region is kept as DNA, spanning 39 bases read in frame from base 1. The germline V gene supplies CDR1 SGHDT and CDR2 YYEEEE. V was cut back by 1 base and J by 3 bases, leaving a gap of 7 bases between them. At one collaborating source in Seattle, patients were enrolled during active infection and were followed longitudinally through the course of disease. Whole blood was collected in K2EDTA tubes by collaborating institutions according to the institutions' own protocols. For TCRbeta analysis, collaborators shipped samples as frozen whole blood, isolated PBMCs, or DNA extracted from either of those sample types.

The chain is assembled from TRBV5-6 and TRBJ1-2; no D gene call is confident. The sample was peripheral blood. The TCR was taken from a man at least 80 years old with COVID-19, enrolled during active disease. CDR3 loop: CASSLRQDYGYTF. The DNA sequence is TGTGCCAGCAGCTTGAGGCAGGACTATGGCTACACCTTC. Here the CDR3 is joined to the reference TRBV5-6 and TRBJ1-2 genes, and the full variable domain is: DAGVTQSPTHLIKTRGQQVTLRCSPKSGHDTVSWYQQALGQGPQFIFQYYEEEERQRGNFPDRFSGHQFPNYSSELNVNALLLGDSALYLCASSLRQDYGYTFGSGTRLTVV.